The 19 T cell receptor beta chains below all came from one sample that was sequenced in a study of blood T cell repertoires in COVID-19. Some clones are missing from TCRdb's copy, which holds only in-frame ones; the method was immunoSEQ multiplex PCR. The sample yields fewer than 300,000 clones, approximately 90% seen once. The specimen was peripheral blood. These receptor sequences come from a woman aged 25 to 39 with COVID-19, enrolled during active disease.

CDR3 sequence reads: CASTLTGYAGGYTF. In DNA, the CDR3 is TGTGCCAGCACCCTGACAGGGTACGCTGGTGGCTACACCTTC. V and J are TRBV2 and TRBJ1-2; TRBD1 matches 7 bases. Germline V lookup: CDR1 SNHLY, CDR2 FYNNEI. CDR3 size: 14 residues. The ends lost 7 bases at V and 7 bases at J; junction bases unmatched: 12.

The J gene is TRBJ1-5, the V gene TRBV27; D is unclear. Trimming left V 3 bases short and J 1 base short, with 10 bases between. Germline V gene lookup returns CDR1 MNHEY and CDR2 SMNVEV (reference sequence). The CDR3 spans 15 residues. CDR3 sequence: CASSFRGMSNQPQHF. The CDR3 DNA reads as TGTGCCAGCAGTTTCCGGGGAATGAGCAATCAGCCCCAGCATTTT.

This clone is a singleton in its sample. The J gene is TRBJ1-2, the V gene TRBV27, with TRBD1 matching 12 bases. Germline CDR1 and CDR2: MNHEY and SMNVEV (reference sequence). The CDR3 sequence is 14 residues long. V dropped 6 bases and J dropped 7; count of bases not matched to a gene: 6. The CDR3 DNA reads TGTGCCAGCAGCGGGACAGGGGGCTGGGGTGGCTACACCTTC. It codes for CASSGTGGWGGYTF.

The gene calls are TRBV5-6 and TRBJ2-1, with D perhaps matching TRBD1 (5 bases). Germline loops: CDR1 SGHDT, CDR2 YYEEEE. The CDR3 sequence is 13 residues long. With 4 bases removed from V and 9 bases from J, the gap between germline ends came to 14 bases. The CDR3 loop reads CASSRSQGIEQFF. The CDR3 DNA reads TGTGCCAGCAGCCGGTCGCAGGGAATTGAGCAGTTCTTC.

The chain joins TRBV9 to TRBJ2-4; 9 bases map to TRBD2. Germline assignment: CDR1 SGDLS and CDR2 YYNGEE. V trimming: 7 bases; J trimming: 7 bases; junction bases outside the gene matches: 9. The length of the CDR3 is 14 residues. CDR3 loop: CASCPGTSQNIQYF. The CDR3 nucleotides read TGTGCCAGCTGCCCCGGGACTAGCCAGAACATTCAGTACTTC.

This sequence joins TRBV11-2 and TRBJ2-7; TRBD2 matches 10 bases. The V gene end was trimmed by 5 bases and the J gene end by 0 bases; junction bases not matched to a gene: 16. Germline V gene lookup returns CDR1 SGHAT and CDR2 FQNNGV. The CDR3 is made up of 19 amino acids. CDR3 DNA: TGTGCCAGCAGCGGCGGGCTAGCGGGAGAGTCCTATAGCTCCTACGAGCAGTACTTC. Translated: CASSGGLAGESYSSYEQYF.

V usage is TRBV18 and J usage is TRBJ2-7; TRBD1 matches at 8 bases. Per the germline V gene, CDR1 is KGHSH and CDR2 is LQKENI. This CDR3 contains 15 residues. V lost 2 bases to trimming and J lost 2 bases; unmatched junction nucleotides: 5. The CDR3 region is CASSPGTGVPYEQYF. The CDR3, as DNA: TGTGCCAGCTCACCAGGGACAGGAGTGCCCTACGAGCAGTACTTC.

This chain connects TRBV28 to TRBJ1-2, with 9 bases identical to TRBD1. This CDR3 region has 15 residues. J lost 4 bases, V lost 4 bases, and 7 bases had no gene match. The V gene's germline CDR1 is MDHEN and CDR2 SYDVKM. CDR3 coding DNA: TGTGCCAGCAGTTCCTGGACAGGGGCGTTCTATGGCTACACCTTC. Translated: CASSSWTGAFYGYTF.

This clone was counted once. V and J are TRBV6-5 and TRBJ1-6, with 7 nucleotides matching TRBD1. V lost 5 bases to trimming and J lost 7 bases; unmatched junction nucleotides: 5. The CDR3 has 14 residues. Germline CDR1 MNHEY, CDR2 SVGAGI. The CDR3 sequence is CASSINRGNSPLHF. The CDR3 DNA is TGTGCCAGCAGTATCAACAGGGGAAATTCACCCCTCCACTTT.

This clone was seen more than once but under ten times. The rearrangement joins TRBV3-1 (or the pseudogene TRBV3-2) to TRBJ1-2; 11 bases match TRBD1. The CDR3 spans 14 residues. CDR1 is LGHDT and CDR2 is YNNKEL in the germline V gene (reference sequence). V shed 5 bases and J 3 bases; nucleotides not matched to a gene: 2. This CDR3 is CASSWDRGDYGYTF. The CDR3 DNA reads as TGTGCCAGCAGCTGGGACAGGGGGGACTATGGCTACACCTTC.

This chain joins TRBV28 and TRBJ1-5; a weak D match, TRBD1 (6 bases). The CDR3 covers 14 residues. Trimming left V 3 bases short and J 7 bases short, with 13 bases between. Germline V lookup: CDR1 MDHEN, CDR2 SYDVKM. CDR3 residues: CASSFPGDSQPQHF. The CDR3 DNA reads TGTGCCAGCAGTTTCCCAGGGGATTCGCAGCCCCAGCATTTT.

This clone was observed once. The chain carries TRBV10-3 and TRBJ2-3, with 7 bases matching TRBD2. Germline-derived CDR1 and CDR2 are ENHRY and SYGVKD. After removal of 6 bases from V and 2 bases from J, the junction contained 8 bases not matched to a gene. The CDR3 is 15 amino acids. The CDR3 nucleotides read TGTGCCATCAGCCCTGGAGGGACTAACACAGATACGCAGTATTTT. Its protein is CAISPGGTNTDTQYF.

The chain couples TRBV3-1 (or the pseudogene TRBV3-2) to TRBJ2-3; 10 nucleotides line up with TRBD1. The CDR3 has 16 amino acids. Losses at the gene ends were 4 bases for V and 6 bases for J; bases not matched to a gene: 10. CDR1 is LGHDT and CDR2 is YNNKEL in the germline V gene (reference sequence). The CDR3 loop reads CASSRPWTGGGDTQYF. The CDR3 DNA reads TGTGCCAGCAGCCGACCATGGACAGGGGGAGGGGATACGCAGTATTTT.

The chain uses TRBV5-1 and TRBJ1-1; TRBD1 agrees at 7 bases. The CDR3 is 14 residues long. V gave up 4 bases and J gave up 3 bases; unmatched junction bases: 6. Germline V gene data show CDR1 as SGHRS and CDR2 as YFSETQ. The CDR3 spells CASSKIGTDTEAFF. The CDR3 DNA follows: TGCGCCAGCAGCAAAATCGGGACAGACACTGAAGCTTTCTTT.

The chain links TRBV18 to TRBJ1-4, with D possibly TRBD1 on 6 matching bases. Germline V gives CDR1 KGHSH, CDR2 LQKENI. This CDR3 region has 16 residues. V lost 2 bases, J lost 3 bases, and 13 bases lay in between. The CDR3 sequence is CASSPRQGQANEKLFF. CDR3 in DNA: TGTGCCAGCTCACCAAGGCAGGGGCAAGCTAATGAAAAACTGTTTTTT.

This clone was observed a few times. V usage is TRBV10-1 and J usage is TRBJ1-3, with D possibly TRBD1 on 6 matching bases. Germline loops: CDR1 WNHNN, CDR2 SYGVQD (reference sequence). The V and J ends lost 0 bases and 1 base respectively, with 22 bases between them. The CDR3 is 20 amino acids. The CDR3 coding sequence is TGCGCCAGCAGTGAGTCGAAGGGGCCGACTGGGAGGGGGTCTGGAAACACCATATATTTT. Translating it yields CASSESKGPTGRGSGNTIYF.

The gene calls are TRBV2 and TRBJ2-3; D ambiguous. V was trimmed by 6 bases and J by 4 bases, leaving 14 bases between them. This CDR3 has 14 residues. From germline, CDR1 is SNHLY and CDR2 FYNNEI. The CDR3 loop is CASRAKDWADTQYF. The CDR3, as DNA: TGTGCCAGCAGAGCAAAAGACTGGGCAGATACGCAGTATTTT.

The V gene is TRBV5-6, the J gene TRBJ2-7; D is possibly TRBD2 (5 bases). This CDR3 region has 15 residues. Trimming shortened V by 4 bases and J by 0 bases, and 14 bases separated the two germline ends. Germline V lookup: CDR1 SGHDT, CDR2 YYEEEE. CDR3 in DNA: TGTGCCAGCAGCGCCGGACGGAGGAGCTCCTACGAGCAGTACTTC. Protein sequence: CASSAGRRSSYEQYF.

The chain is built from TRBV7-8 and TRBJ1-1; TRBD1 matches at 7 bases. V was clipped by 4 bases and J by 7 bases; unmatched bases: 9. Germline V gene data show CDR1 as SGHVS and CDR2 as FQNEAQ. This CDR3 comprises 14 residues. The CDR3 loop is CASSSGQAKGEAFF. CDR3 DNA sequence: TGTGCCAGCAGCTCCGGACAGGCCAAGGGTGAAGCTTTCTTT. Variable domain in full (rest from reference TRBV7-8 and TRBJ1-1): GAGVSQSPRYKVAKRGQDVALRCDPISGHVSLFWYQQALGQGPEFLTYFQNEAQLDKSGLPSDRFFAERPEGSVSTLKIQRTQQEDSAVYLCASSSGQAKGEAFFGQGTRLTVV.